This T cell receptor beta chain was sequenced in a study of shared clonotypes between healthy human individuals. On sorted subsets, replicate PCRs used about 0.2 ug DNA, or about 30,000 T cell genomes. Sequencing used immunoSEQ multiplex PCR; TCRdb keeps in-frame clones, though not all of them. The sample has about 2 million clones; about 95% are singletons. Selected positively for CCR7 and CD45RO-negative, naive CD8 cells excluded terminally differentiated effector memory CD45RA+ cells. This TCR was sampled from a man younger than 35 in good health. The material sequenced was naive CD8+ T cells sorted from blood.

The CDR3 sequence: CAGGGWGSGNQPQHF. The CDR3, as DNA: TGTGCCGGAGGGGGATGGGGGTCGGGCAATCAGCCCCAGCATTTT. The V and J genes are TRBV6-4 and TRBJ1-5; possible D gene TRBD1, 6 bases. V was trimmed by 11 bases and J by 2 bases, leaving 19 bases between them. The CDR3 is 15 residues long. CDR1 and CDR2 (germline): MRHNA, SNTAGT.